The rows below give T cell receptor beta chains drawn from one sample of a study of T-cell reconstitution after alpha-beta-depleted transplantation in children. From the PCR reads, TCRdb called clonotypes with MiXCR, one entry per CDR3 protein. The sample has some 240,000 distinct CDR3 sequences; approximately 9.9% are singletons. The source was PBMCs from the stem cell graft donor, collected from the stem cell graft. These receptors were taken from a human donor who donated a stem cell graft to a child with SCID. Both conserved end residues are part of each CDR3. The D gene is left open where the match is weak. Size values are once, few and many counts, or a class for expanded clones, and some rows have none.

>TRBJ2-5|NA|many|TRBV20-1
TGCAGTGCTTACCGGGACTCCGGGGGGACCCAGTACTTC
CSAYRDSGGTQYF
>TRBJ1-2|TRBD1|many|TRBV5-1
TGTGCCAGCAGCTTAGACAGGGGCGGCTATGGCTACACCTTC
CASSLDRGGYGYTF
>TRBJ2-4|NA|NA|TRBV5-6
TGTGCCAGCAGCTTGGGGGGGAGCAACATTCAGTACTTC
CASSLGGSNIQYF
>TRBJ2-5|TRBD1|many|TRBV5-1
TGCGCCAGCAGCTTGGCTGGGACAGGGGGAGGTCAAGAGACCCAGTACTTC
CASSLAGTGGGQETQYF
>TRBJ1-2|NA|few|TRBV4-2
TGTGCCAGCAGCCATCCACCATGGGGGACGGCTAACTATGGCTACACCTTC
CASSHPPWGTANYGYTF
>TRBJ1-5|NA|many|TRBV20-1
TGCAGCGCTACCCGGGGGCTGGGGCAGCCCCAGCATTTT
CSATRGLGQPQHF
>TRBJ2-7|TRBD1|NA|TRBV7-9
TGTGGCAGCAGCACCTTCAGGGGGCGCGGTTCCTACGAGCAGTACTTC
CGSSTFRGRGSYEQYF
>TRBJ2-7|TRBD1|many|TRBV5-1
TGCGCCAGCAGCTTGAGTGGGGACAGCTCCTACGAGCAGTACTTC
CASSLSGDSSYEQYF
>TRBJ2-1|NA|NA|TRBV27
TGTGCCAGCAGTTTCCGGGACCGAGGGTACAATGAGCAGTTCTTC
CASSFRDRGYNEQFF
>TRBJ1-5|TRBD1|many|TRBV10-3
TGTGCCATCAGTTTCGACAGGGCGAGTCAGCCCCAGCATTTT
CAISFDRASQPQHF
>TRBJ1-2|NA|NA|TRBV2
TGTGCCAGCAGTGAAGACGGCACCTATGGCTACACCTTC
CASSEDGTYGYTF
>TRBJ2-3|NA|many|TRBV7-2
TGTGCCAGCAGCGTAGGGGTATTTAGTGCAGGGTATTTT
CASSVGVFSAGYF
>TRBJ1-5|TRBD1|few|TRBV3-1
TGTGCCAGCAGCCTGACACGGACAGGGGGAAATCAGCCCCAGCATTTT
CASSLTRTGGNQPQHF
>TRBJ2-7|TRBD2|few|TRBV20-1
TGCAGTGCCCGGTGGCTAGCGGGGGCCTACGAGCAGTACTTC
CSARWLAGAYEQYF
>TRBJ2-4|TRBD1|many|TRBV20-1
TGCAGTGCTAGACACCGAGCCGGACAGGGGAAAAACATTCAGTACTTC
CSARHRAGQGKNIQYF
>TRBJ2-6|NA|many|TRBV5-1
TGCGCCAGCAGTTTGGCGGTAACCGGACAGCGATACTCTGGGGCCAACGTCCTGACTTTC
CASSLAVTGQRYSGANVLTF
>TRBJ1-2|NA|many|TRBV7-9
TGTGCCAGCAGCTTAGCGTCAGGCGAGGGCTATGGCTACACCTTC
CASSLASGEGYGYTF
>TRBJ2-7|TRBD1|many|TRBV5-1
TGCGCCAGCAGCTTGGCCGGGACAGACTCCTACGAGCAGTACTTC
CASSLAGTDSYEQYF
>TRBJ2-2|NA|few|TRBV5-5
TGTGCCAGCAGCTCCGCTTCGACAAGTATGAACACCGGGGAGCTGTTTTTT
CASSSASTSMNTGELFF
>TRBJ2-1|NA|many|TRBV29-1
TGCAGCGTTGAAGGGACTCGACAGTCCCCCTTCTCCTACAATGAGCAGTTCTTC
CSVEGTRQSPFSYNEQFF
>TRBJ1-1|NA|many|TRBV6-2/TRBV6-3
TGTGCCAGCAGTATCACACTCTCGAACACTGAAGCTTTCTTT
CASSITLSNTEAFF
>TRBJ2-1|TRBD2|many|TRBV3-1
TGTGCCAGCAGCCCGGGGACTAGCGCCTACAATGAGCAGTTCTTC
CASSPGTSAYNEQFF
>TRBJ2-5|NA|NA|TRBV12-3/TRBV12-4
TGTGCCAGCAGTTTGGGCCCCGGGCTACAAGAGACCCAGTACTTC
CASSLGPGLQETQYF
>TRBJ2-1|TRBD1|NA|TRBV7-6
TGTGCCAGCAGCTTAGGGGACAGGGGGCCCTACAATGAGCAGTTCTTC
CASSLGDRGPYNEQFF
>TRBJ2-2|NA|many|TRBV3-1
TGTGCCAGCAGCCAACATCAGGGAGGAGGCACCGGGGAGCTGTTTTTT
CASSQHQGGGTGELFF
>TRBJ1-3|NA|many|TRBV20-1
TGCAGTGCTATGAAGGACCCCTCTGGAAACACCATATATTTT
CSAMKDPSGNTIYF
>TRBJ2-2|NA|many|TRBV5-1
TGCGCCAGCAGCTTGGCACCGCCTGACACCGGGGAGCTGTTTTTT
CASSLAPPDTGELFF
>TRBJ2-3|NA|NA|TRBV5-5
TGTGCCAGCAGCTTCCGGGGGCGCGGTAACCATACGCAGTATTTT
CASSFRGRGNHTQYF
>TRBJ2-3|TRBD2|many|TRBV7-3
TGTGCCAGCAGCGGCGGACTAGCGGGTACAGATACGCAGTATTTT
CASSGGLAGTDTQYF
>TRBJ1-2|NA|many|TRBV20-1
TGCAGTGCTAGACATACAGGGATCGGTGGCTACACCTTC
CSARHTGIGGYTF
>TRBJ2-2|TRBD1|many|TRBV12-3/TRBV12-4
TGTGCCAGCAGTTCTCGGACAGGGGCGAACACCGGGGAGCTGTTTTTT
CASSSRTGANTGELFF
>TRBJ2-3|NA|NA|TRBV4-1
TGCGCCAGCAGCCATTTTCCCGGGGGCACAGATACGCAGTATTTT
CASSHFPGGTDTQYF
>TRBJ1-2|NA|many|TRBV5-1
TGCGCCAGCAGCTTGGGGACAGCAAACTATGGCTACACCTTC
CASSLGTANYGYTF
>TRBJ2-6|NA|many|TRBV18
TGTGCCAGCTCACCTGACAGCTCTGGGGCCAACGTCCTGACTTTC
CASSPDSSGANVLTF
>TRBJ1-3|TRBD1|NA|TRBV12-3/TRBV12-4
TGTGCCTGCAGTTTAGATACCGGGACAGGGCGATTTGCTGGAAACACCATATATTTT
CACSLDTGTGRFAGNTIYF
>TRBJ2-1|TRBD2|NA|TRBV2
TGTGCCAGCAGACCAGGACTAGCGGGGGGGGATCAGTTCTTC
CASRPGLAGGDQFF
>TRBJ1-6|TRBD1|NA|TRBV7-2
TGTGCCAGCAGCCTCGACAGGGGGCGGTCACCCCTCCACTTT
CASSLDRGRSPLHF
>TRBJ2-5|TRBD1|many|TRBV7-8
TGTGCCAGCAGCTTGGGACAGGGGTTGGAGACCCAGTACTTC
CASSLGQGLETQYF
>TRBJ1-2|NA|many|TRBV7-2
TGTGCCAGCAGCTTGCCAGGGGCTCATGGCTACACCTTC
CASSLPGAHGYTF
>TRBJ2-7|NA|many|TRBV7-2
TGTGCCAGCAGCTTAGTGTTTGGGGGGCTAGTAAACGAGCAGTACTTC
CASSLVFGGLVNEQYF
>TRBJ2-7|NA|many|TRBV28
TGTGCCAGCAGACGACCCTCAATTTACCGGGCGAGCGAGCAGTACTTC
CASRRPSIYRASEQYF